This paragraph reports one TCR beta chain. Its antigen is not known. Sequenced by immunoSEQ multiplex PCR; TCRdb stores in-frame clones only, minus some. The table has under 8,500 clones, 70% seen once. Time point of the sample: after neoadjuvant nivolumab, at surgical resection. These newly diagnosed stage II-IVA oral cavity squamous cell carcinoma patients had no prior systemic or radiation treatment. The sample belongs to a study of neoadjuvant anti-PD-1 for oral cavity cancer. For the study at large: Patients without progression got a fourth dose around day 43.

The CDR3 is 13 residues long. Trimming cost V 4 bases and J 4 bases, with 13 bases left between them. In germline, CDR1 is SQVTM, CDR2 ANQGSEA. Study-level points and caveats: Non-responders to neoadjuvant nivolumab had significantly more clonal PBMC T cells than responders.

The genes are TRBV29-1 and TRBJ1-2; D gene uncertain. The sample consisted of PBMCs, taken after nivolumab (anti-PD-1) treatment. This clonotype was sampled from a person aged 40 to 85 with oral cavity squamous cell carcinoma. Here the CDR3 reads CSVAAGEGYGYTF. CDR3 nucleotides: TGCAGCGTTGCGGCTGGGGAAGGCTATGGCTACACCTTC.